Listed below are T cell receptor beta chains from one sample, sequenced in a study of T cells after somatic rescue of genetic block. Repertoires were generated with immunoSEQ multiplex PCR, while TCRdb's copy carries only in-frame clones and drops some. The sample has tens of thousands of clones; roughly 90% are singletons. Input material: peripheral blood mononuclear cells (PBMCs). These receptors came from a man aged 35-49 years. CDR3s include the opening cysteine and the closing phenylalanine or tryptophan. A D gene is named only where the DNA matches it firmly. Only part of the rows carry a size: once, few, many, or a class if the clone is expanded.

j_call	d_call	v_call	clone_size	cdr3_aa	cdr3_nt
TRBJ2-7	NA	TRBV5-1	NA	CASSSLYEQYF	TGCGCCAGCAGCTCGCTGTACGAGCAGTACTTC
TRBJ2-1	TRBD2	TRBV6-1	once	CASIAGAPHNEQFF	TGTGCCAGCATAGCGGGGGCCCCCCACAATGAGCAGTTCTTC
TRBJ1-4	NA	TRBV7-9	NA	CASSSRDFYNEKLFF	TGTGCCAGCAGCTCCCGGGACTTCTATAATGAAAAACTGTTTTTT
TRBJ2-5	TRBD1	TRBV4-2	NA	CASSQEGGDRGQETQYF	TGTGCCAGCAGCCAAGAAGGGGGAGACAGGGGTCAAGAGACCCAGTACTTC
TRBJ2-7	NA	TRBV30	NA	CAWSVGYEQYF	TGTGCCTGGAGTGTAGGCTACGAGCAGTACTTC
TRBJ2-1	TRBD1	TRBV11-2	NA	CASSWDRGSSYNEQFF	TGTGCCAGCAGCTGGGACAGGGGGAGCTCCTACAATGAGCAGTTCTTC
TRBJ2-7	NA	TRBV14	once	CASTKIPVDLSYEQYF	TGTGCCAGCACCAAAATACCCGTGGATCTCTCCTACGAGCAGTACTTC
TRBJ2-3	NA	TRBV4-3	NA	CASSQRTPLGDTQYF	TGCGCCAGCAGCCAGAGGACCCCCCTGGGGGATACGCAGTATTTT
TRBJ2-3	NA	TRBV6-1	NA	CASTQNQVERDTQYF	TGTGCCAGCACTCAGAACCAGGTTGAGAGGGATACGCAGTATTTT
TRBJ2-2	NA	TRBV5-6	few	CASSTGNTGELFF	TGTGCCAGCAGCACGGGAAACACCGGGGAGCTGTTTTTT
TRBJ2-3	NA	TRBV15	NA	CATSRRTDTQYF	TGTGCCACCAGCAGGAGAACAGATACGCAGTATTTT
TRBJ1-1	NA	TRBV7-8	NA	CASSLRDWGDTEAFF	TGTGCCAGCAGCCTCAGGGATTGGGGGGACACTGAAGCTTTCTTT
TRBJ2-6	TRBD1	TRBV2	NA	CASRRDRGVKSSGANVLTF	TGTGCCAGCCGCCGGGACAGGGGTGTAAAGAGCTCTGGGGCCAACGTCCTGACTTTC
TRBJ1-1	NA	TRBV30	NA	CAWSMLPRLSEVSQAFF	TGTGCCTGGAGCATGCTGCCGAGACTCAGCGAGGTTTCTCAAGCTTTCTTT
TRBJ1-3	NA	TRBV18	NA	CASSPLTEGNTIYF	TGTGCCAGCTCACCACTTACAGAAGGAAACACCATATATTTT
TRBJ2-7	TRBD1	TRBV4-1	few	CASSPRQGSYEQYF	TGCGCCAGCAGCCCCAGACAGGGGTCCTACGAGCAGTACTTC
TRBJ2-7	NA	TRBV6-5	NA	CASSYWQGSYEQYF	TGTGCCAGCAGTTACTGGCAGGGCTCCTACGAGCAGTACTTC
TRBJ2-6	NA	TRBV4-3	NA	CASSQDEGAGANVLTF	TGCGCCAGCAGCCAAGATGAAGGGGCTGGGGCCAACGTCCTGACTTTC
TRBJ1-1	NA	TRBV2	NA	CASLIDTEAFF	TGTGCCAGCCTCATAGACACTGAAGCTTTCTTT
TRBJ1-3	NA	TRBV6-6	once	CASSFRDEEAGNTIYF	TGTGCCAGCAGTTTCCGGGACGAGGAGGCTGGAAACACCATATATTTT
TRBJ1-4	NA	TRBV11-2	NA	CASSSPGGGEKLFF	TGTGCCAGCAGCTCCCCCGGGGGAGGTGAAAAACTGTTTTTT
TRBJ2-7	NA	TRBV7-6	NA	CASSHPVAGVYEQYF	TGTGCCAGCAGTCATCCGGTTGCGGGCGTCTACGAGCAGTACTTC
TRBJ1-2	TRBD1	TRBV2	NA	CASRGQYGYTF	TGTGCCAGCAGGGGACAGTATGGCTACACCTTC
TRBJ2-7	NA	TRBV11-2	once	CASSLFGSYEQYF	TGTGCCAGCAGCTTATTCGGTTCCTACGAGCAGTACTTC
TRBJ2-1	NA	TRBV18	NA	CASSPLSGSGSYNEQFF	TGTGCCAGCTCACCTCTGTCCGGGAGTGGGTCCTACAATGAGCAGTTCTTC
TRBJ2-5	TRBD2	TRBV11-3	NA	CASSPPGLAAWQETQYF	TGTGCCAGCAGCCCTCCTGGACTAGCGGCCTGGCAAGAGACCCAGTACTTC
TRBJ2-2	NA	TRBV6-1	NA	CASSEARWVNTGELFF	TGTGCCAGCAGTGAAGCGCGGTGGGTTAACACCGGGGAGCTGTTTTTT
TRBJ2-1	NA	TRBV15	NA	CATSKTGPYQFF	TGTGCCACCAGCAAGACTGGCCCCTATCAGTTCTTC
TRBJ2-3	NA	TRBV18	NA	CASSPSRVDTQYF	TGTGCCAGCTCACCGTCGCGGGTGGATACGCAGTATTTT
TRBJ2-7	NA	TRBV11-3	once	CASSAAYEQYF	TGTGCCAGCAGCGCGGCCTACGAGCAGTACTTC
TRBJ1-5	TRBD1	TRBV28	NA	CASSSLPARSDRGVQPQHF	TGTGCCAGCAGTTCTTTACCCGCCAGATCGGACAGGGGGGTTCAGCCCCAGCATTTT
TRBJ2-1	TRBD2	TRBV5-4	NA	CASSPQGGGGRDEQFF	TGTGCCAGCAGCCCCCAGGGAGGCGGGGGGAGGGATGAGCAGTTCTTC
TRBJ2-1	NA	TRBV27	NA	CASSLGRGANEQFF	TGTGCCAGCAGTTTGGGTCGGGGGGCCAATGAGCAGTTCTTC
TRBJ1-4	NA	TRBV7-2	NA	CASSLARGTGSEKLFF	TGTGCCAGCAGCTTAGCGAGGGGGACGGGGAGTGAAAAACTGTTTTTT
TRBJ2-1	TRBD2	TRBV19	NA	CASRPPGLAYNEQFF	TGTGCCAGTAGACCACCGGGACTAGCATACAATGAGCAGTTCTTC
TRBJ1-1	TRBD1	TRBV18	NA	CASSVEPRTGYAFF	TGTGCCAGCTCAGTGGAGCCGAGGACAGGGTATGCTTTCTTT
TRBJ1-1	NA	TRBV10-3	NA	CAISATGEAFF	TGTGCCATCAGTGCGACAGGCGAAGCTTTCTTT
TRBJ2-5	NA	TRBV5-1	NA	CASSMIGPETQYF	TGCGCCAGCAGCATGATCGGGCCCGAGACCCAGTACTTC
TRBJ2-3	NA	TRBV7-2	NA	CASRYTDTQYF	TGTGCCAGCAGATACACAGATACGCAGTATTTT
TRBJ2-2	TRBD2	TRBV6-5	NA	CATGTSAGELFF	TGTGCCACCGGGACTAGCGCCGGGGAGCTGTTTTTT
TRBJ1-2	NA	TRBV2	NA	CASSESQGTFYGYTF	TGTGCCAGCAGTGAATCCCAGGGGACCTTTTATGGCTACACCTTC
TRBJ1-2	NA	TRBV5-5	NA	CASSFRAAVGDGYTF	TGTGCCAGCAGCTTCAGGGCCGCGGTCGGGGATGGCTACACCTTC
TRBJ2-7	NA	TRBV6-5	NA	CASSSGQVHEQYF	TGTGCCAGCAGCTCCGGGCAGGTCCACGAGCAGTACTTC
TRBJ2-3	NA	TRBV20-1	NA	CSARTANTQYF	TGCAGTGCTAGAACCGCGAATACGCAGTATTTT
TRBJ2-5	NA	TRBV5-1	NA	CASSRRGGQETQYF	TGCGCCAGCAGCCGCAGGGGAGGCCAAGAGACCCAGTACTTC